This TCR beta chain is drawn from a study of blood T cell repertoires in COVID-19. Sequencing was performed with immunoSEQ multiplex PCR; in TCRdb, only in-frame clones are kept and a portion is missing. The repertoire has roughly 260,000 clones, approximately 86% of them found once; the top ten carry 2% to 3%. CDR1 and CDR2 (germline): SGDLS, YYNGEE. V lost 3 bases to trimming and J lost 4 bases, with 13 bases between them. The CDR3 is made up of 15 amino acids. Sequenced input: PBMCs or T cells enriched from blood (not recorded which). The clonotype comes from a woman in her 30s with acute COVID-19. The chain is built from TRBV9 and TRBJ1-4; the D is unclear. The CDR3 region has the DNA TGTGCCAGCAGCGCCCACCGAGGAGGTAATGAAAAACTGTTTTTT. This codes for CASSAHRGGNEKLFF. The full variable domain, rest sourced from reference TRBV9 and TRBJ1-4, is DSGVTQTPKHLITATGQRVTLRCSPRSGDLSVYWYQQSLDQGLQFLIQYYNGEERAKGNILERFSAQQFPDLHSELNLSSLELGDSALYFCASSAHRGGNEKLFFGSGTQLSVL.